Below are 2 T cell receptor beta chains sequenced from a single sample in a study of blood T cell repertoires in COVID-19. Sequencing was performed with immunoSEQ multiplex PCR; in TCRdb, only in-frame clones are kept and a portion is missing. Among more than 50,000 clones listed, 74% were seen once. The specimen sequenced was peripheral blood. The receptors were sampled from a woman older than 75 with acute or convalescent COVID-19.

The chain links TRBV18 to TRBJ2-4; 7 nucleotides agree with TRBD1. V gave up 3 bases and J gave up 7 bases; unmatched junction bases: 12. Germline assignment: CDR1 KGHSH and CDR2 LQKENI. The CDR3 is 16 amino acids. CDR3 sequence: CASSPLQQGQGNIQYF. The CDR3 DNA follows: TGTGCCAGCTCACCGCTCCAACAGGGGCAGGGCAACATTCAGTACTTC.

This sequence joins TRBV7-9 and TRBJ2-1; 10 bases align to TRBD2. V gave up 5 bases and J gave up 6 bases; unmatched junction bases: 7. Per germline, CDR1 SEHNR and CDR2 FQNEAQ (reference sequence). The length of the CDR3 is 15 residues. The CDR3 DNA sequence: TGTGCCAGCAGCCAACTAGCGGGACTTGCCAATGAGCAGTTCTTC. Its translation is CASSQLAGLANEQFF.